A single sample gave rise to the 17 T cell receptor beta chains below, sequenced in a study of blood T cell repertoires in COVID-19. TCRdb keeps only in-frame clones here, not all; method: immunoSEQ multiplex PCR. The table shows some 150,000 clones, with about 90% occurring only once. Input material: peripheral blood. The receptors were sampled from a woman in her fifties or sixties with active or convalescent COVID-19.

The CDR3 sequence: CASSQPGQGAEQYF. In DNA, the CDR3 is TGTGCCAGCTCACAACCGGGACAGGGCGCCGAGCAGTACTTC. The chain joins TRBV18 to TRBJ2-7; TRBD1 agrees at 9 bases. Per the germline V gene, CDR1 is KGHSH and CDR2 is LQKENI. This CDR3 has 14 residues. The V and J ends lost 4 bases and 6 bases, in that order; junction bases with no gene match: 7.

This sequence joins TRBV10-3 and TRBJ1-1; tentative D call: TRBD1 (6 bases). Germline lookup yields CDR1 ENHRY and CDR2 SYGVKD. The germline V and J ends were trimmed by 6 bases and 1 base, with 15 bases remaining between them. The CDR3 sequence is 15 residues long. The DNA of the CDR3 is TGTGCCATCAGGGAGGGCGACAGGTCGAACACTGAAGCTTTCTTT. Translated, it gives CAIREGDRSNTEAFF.

V gene TRBV27 combines with J gene TRBJ2-6; D call uncertain. Trimming shortened V by 4 bases and J by 1 base, and 14 bases separated the two germline ends. The V gene's germline CDR1 is MNHEY and CDR2 SMNVEV (reference sequence). The CDR3 covers 17 residues. The DNA for the CDR3 is TGTGCCAGCAGTTCCGAGGTCAGATGGTCTGGGGCCAACGTCCTGACTTTC. Encoded protein: CASSSEVRWSGANVLTF.

The sample holds one count of this clone. The chain links TRBV4-3 to TRBJ1-2; D is unresolved. V lost 0 bases to trimming and J lost 4 bases, with 9 bases between them. The CDR3 runs 14 residues. From germline, CDR1 is LGHNA and CDR2 YSLEER. The CDR3 spells CASSQEAQLYGYTF. Written as DNA, the CDR3 is TGCGCCAGCAGCCAAGAGGCACAGCTCTATGGCTACACCTTC.

The CDR3 sequence is CASSLGQAPANYGYTF. The CDR3 DNA reads TGTGCCAGCAGCCTGGGACAGGCACCTGCTAACTATGGCTACACCTTC. This sequence joins TRBV6-6 and TRBJ1-2, with 8 positions matching TRBD1. CDR1 is MNHNY, CDR2 SVGAGI, per germline (reference sequence). There are 16 residues in the CDR3. Trimming removed 6 bases from V and 0 bases from J; junction bases left unmatched: 9.

The chain has TRBV3-1 (or the pseudogene TRBV3-2) and TRBJ1-6, with D perhaps matching TRBD1 (5 bases). The V and J ends lost 0 bases and 9 bases respectively, with 12 bases between them. The CDR3 covers 15 residues. The germline CDR1 and CDR2 sequences are LGHDT and YNNKEL (reference sequence). The CDR3 DNA reads as TGTGCCAGCAGCCAAGATCAGGGTCCCCCTTCACCCCTCCACTTT. As protein: CASSQDQGPPSPLHF.

This clone showed up just a few times. This sequence joins TRBV7-2 and TRBJ2-2; no firm D call. Trimming cost V 0 bases and J 4 bases, with 12 bases left between them. The CDR3 contains 16 residues. CDR1 and CDR2 (germline): SGHTA, FQGNSA. The CDR3 is CASSLAHLATTGELFF. The CDR3 DNA sequence: TGTGCCAGCAGCTTAGCGCATTTGGCCACCACCGGGGAGCTGTTTTTT.

The gene calls are TRBV10-2 and TRBJ1-3; a weak D match, TRBD1 (6 bases). CDR3 length: 15 residues. The germline V and J ends were trimmed by 5 bases and 1 base, with 12 bases remaining between them. Germline CDR1 is WSHSY and CDR2 is SAAADI. CDR3 residues: CASSLQGTSGNTIYF. In DNA form, the CDR3 reads TGCGCCAGCAGTTTACAGGGAACATCTGGAAACACCATATATTTT.

This clone was seen once. This chain joins TRBV19 and TRBJ1-5; possible D gene TRBD1, 5 bases. Germline values: CDR1 LNHDA, CDR2 SQIVND (reference sequence). The CDR3 runs 14 residues. V was clipped by 7 bases and J by 3 bases, with 13 bases between them. This CDR3 is CASTPGVPNQPQHF. As DNA, the CDR3 is TGTGCCAGTACTCCGGGGGTACCCAATCAGCCCCAGCATTTT.

About this clone: The junction and the germline gene differ at one end; a read error may be behind it. The V gene is TRBV7-2, the J gene TRBJ2-7; 9 bases fit TRBD1. Germline V gives CDR1 SGHTA, CDR2 FQGNSA. This CDR3 has 16 residues. CDR3 DNA: TGTGCCAGCAGCTTAGCAATTCCCGGGACAGGGAATACTGCGGACTTC. Translation gives CASSLAIPGTGNTADF.

The chain joins TRBV7-2 to TRBJ2-1, with D possibly being TRBD2 (5 bases). The germline CDR1 and CDR2 sequences are SGHTA and FQGNSA. The CDR3 covers 14 residues. Trimming stripped 1 base from V and 4 bases from J, with 8 bases between. This CDR3 reads CASSLDGVYNEQFF. The CDR3 coding sequence is TGTGCCAGCAGCTTAGACGGGGTATACAATGAGCAGTTCTTC.

The chain links TRBV7-9 to TRBJ2-7; 7 nucleotides agree with TRBD2. The germline V gene encodes CDR1 SEHNR and CDR2 FQNEAQ (reference sequence). Trimming took 1 base from V and 2 from J; bases not matched to a gene: 5. The CDR3 has 15 amino acids. CDR3 loop: CASSLVAAGPYEQYF. As DNA, the CDR3 is TGTGCCAGCAGCTTAGTTGCAGCGGGGCCCTACGAGCAGTACTTC.

This clone appeared a single time. The gene calls are TRBV5-4 and TRBJ1-1; perhaps TRBD1 as D (6 bases). The CDR3 has 14 residues. Germline CDR1 SGHNT, CDR2 YYREEE (reference sequence). The V end lost 0 bases, the J end lost 11 bases, and 17 bases lay between the germline ends. CDR3 protein: CASSLGQVTTFAFF. For the CDR3, the DNA is TGTGCCAGCAGCTTGGGACAGGTGACGACTTTTGCTTTCTTT.

This clone was detected only once. The chain employs TRBV18 and TRBJ2-3, with D unclear. Germline CDR1 and CDR2: KGHSH and LQKENI. V shed 3 bases and J shed 2 bases, with 9 bases lying between them. The CDR3 is 14 amino acids. Written as DNA, the CDR3 is TGTGCCAGCTCACCCTCGGTGCTCACAGATACGCAGTATTTT. Its protein product is CASSPSVLTDTQYF.

The CDR3 region is CASRRLTGSNYGYTF. The DNA for the CDR3 is TGTGCCAGCAGACGCCTGACAGGGAGTAACTATGGCTACACCTTC. The genes are TRBV5-6 and TRBJ1-2; 7 bases agree with TRBD1. The CDR3 totals 15 residues. Germline V lookup: CDR1 SGHDT, CDR2 YYEEEE. Losses at the gene ends were 5 bases for V and 1 base for J; bases not matched to a gene: 8.

CDR3: CASSQDTSGLYEQYF. The CDR3 nucleotides read TGCGCCAGCAGCCAAGACACTAGCGGTCTCTACGAGCAGTACTTC. V is TRBV4-3 and J is TRBJ2-7; TRBD2 aligns across 8 bases. Unmatched junction bases numbered 4, after V lost 0 bases and J lost 3 bases. This CDR3 is built from 15 residues. Germline-derived CDR1 and CDR2 are LGHNA and YSLEER.

V gene TRBV9 combines with J gene TRBJ1-6; 8 nucleotides match TRBD1. Trimming took 2 bases from V and 7 from J; bases not matched to a gene: 5. Germline CDR1 and CDR2: SGDLS and YYNGEE. The CDR3 length is 15 residues. The CDR3 region has the DNA TGTGCCAGCAGCGTTGGGGGGACAGGAAATTCACCCCTCCACTTT. It codes for CASSVGGTGNSPLHF.